The 18 T cell receptor beta chains in this list originate from one sample, sequenced in a study of blood T cell repertoires in COVID-19. This table comes from immunoSEQ multiplex PCR, and its TCRdb copy is limited to in-frame clones, with some not included. Counted here are about 170,000 clones, 86% occurring once; the ten biggest clones make up roughly 7%. Sequencing was performed on peripheral blood. These receptors were collected from a man in his forties or fifties with active or convalescent COVID-19.

This chain uses TRBV7-2 with TRBJ2-5; possible D gene TRBD1, 5 bases. Germline V gives CDR1 SGHTA, CDR2 FQGNSA. The CDR3 is 14 residues long. V was pared by 3 bases and J by 1 base, with 9 bases between. CDR3 sequence: CASSFMGPQETQYF. CDR3 DNA: TGTGCCAGCAGCTTCATGGGGCCCCAAGAGACCCAGTACTTC.

The chain has TRBV9 and TRBJ1-2; the D is unclear. Trimming shortened V by 0 bases and J by 8 bases, and 14 bases separated the two germline ends. Germline V gene sequence: CDR1 SGDLS, CDR2 YYNGEE. The CDR3 spans 14 residues. The CDR3 here is CASSVVPFPEGYTF. The CDR3 DNA is TGTGCCAGCAGCGTAGTGCCTTTCCCGGAGGGCTACACCTTC.

The chain recombines TRBV2 with TRBJ1-1, with 10 bases that match TRBD1. After removal of 10 bases from V and 4 bases from J, the junction contained 12 bases not matched to a gene. Germline V gene sequence: CDR1 SNHLY, CDR2 FYNNEI. This CDR3 has 15 amino acids. Here the CDR3 reads CANSGDRGLVTEAFF. The CDR3 DNA reads as TGTGCCAACAGCGGCGACAGGGGGCTCGTCACTGAAGCTTTCTTT.

The rearrangement uses TRBV2 and TRBJ2-2; D call uncertain. V lost 3 bases, J lost 1 base, and 6 bases lay in between. The CDR3 consists of 14 residues. Germline CDR1 SNHLY, CDR2 FYNNEI. The CDR3 loop is CASSEAENTGELFF. The CDR3 DNA is TGTGCCAGCAGTGAGGCGGAGAACACCGGGGAGCTGTTTTTT.

The chain joins TRBV7-3 to TRBJ1-1; D remains ambiguous. Per the germline V gene, CDR1 is SGHTA and CDR2 is FQGTGA. The V gene lost 5 bases and the J gene lost 0 bases, with 13 bases spanning the gap. The CDR3 is made up of 15 amino acids. This CDR3 reads CASSPSTILNTEAFF. CDR3 DNA: TGTGCCAGCAGCCCCTCGACAATCCTGAACACTGAAGCTTTCTTT. The full variable domain, with the rest looked up from reference TRBV7-3 and TRBJ1-1, is GAGVSQTPSNKVTEKGKYVELRCDPISGHTALYWYRQSLGQGPEFLIYFQGTGAADDSGLPNDRFFAVRPEGSVSTLKIQRTERGDSAVYLCASSPSTILNTEAFFGQGTRLTVV.

The chain joins TRBV7-9 to TRBJ2-7, with D possibly TRBD2 on 5 matching bases. Trimming removed 1 base from V and 3 bases from J, with 10 bases in between. Germline V gene sequence: CDR1 SEHNR, CDR2 FQNEAQ (reference sequence). CDR3 length equals 14 residues. Written as DNA, the CDR3 is TGTGCCAGCAGCTTAGGACTGACTATCTACGAGCAGTACTTC. It yields the protein CASSLGLTIYEQYF. Supplemented by reference TRBV7-9 and TRBJ2-7, the full variable domain reads DTGVSQNPRHKITKRGQNVTFRCDPISEHNRLYWYRQTLGQGPEFLTYFQNEAQLEKSRLLSDRFSAERPKGSFSTLEIQRTEQGDSAMYLCASSLGLTIYEQYFGPGTRLTVT.

The V call is TRBV12-3 or TRBV12-4, the J call TRBJ1-2, with D possibly matching TRBD1 (5 bases). Trimming took off 6 bases at V and 8 bases at J, with 16 bases between the two ends. This CDR3 is built from 13 residues. In nucleotides, the CDR3 is TGTGCCAGCAGGTCTACAGGCCTGATAGGCTACACCTTC. This translates into CASRSTGLIGYTF.

This clone appeared a few times. The rearrangement links TRBV7-2 to TRBJ1-5, with D perhaps TRBD1 (5 bases). Trimming shortened V by 5 bases and J by 5 bases, and 16 bases separated the two germline ends. The germline gives CDR1 SGHTA, CDR2 FQGNSA. This CDR3 spans 15 amino acids. In nucleotides, the CDR3 is TGTGCCAGCAGCCGGGAGGGGCAGGGCGATCAGCCCCAGCATTTT. This gives the protein CASSREGQGDQPQHF.

The chain has TRBV5-1 and TRBJ1-1; D remains unclear. Germline lookup yields CDR1 SGHRS and CDR2 YFSETQ. Trimming removed 3 bases at V and 4 bases at J, with 13 bases between. This CDR3 has 14 amino acids. The CDR3 DNA is TGCGCCAGCAGCTCGGGAGTCCCTAGCACTGAAGCTTTCTTT. It yields the protein CASSSGVPSTEAFF.

This clone appeared once. This rearrangement joins TRBV7-9 to TRBJ2-2, with D tentatively TRBD1 (5 bases). Germline CDR1 reads SEHNR; CDR2 reads FQNEAQ (reference sequence). The CDR3 is 15 amino acids. V was clipped by 3 bases and J by 3 bases, with 11 bases between them. CDR3 sequence reads: CASSFQGRDTGELFF. The CDR3 bases are TGTGCCAGCAGCTTCCAGGGTAGGGACACCGGGGAGCTGTTTTTT.

V is TRBV18 and J is TRBJ1-6, with 9 bases aligning to TRBD1. The CDR3 runs to 16 residues. Trimming at V came to 2 bases and at J to 3 bases, leaving 2 bases not matched to a gene. Germline V gene sequence: CDR1 KGHSH, CDR2 LQKENI. This CDR3 is CASSPGQGNYNSPLHF. In nucleotides, the CDR3 is TGTGCCAGCTCACCAGGACAGGGGAACTATAATTCACCCCTCCACTTT.

This chain connects TRBV12-3 or TRBV12-4 to TRBJ1-2; 7 positions agree with TRBD1. The junction had 3 bases not matched to a gene; V was cut back by 5 bases and J by 6 bases. The CDR3 has 12 residues. DNA of the CDR3: TGTGCCAGCAGTCCTACAGGGGATGGCTACACCTTC. As protein: CASSPTGDGYTF.

The chain links TRBV10-1 to TRBJ2-1, with a weak D call TRBD1 (5 bases). This CDR3 has 16 amino acids. Germline CDR1 reads WNHNN; CDR2 reads SYGVQD (reference sequence). Trimming pared 10 bases from V and 0 bases from J, leaving 19 bases between. DNA for the CDR3: TGCGCCACCCTCCTCCTAGGGGAAAGCTCCTACAATGAGCAGTTCTTC. Encoded protein: CATLLLGESSYNEQFF.

The V and J genes are TRBV7-2 and TRBJ2-7; the D gene is possibly TRBD1 (6 bases). The CDR3 contains 15 residues. The ends were cut back, 4 bases at V and 3 bases at J, with 16 bases in the middle. The germline V gene has CDR1 SGHTA and CDR2 FQGNSA. The chain's CDR3 is CASSSGTTANYEQYF. The CDR3 DNA reads TGTGCCAGCAGCTCCGGGACAACTGCTAACTACGAGCAGTACTTC. The full variable domain, completed using reference TRBV7-2 and TRBJ2-7, is GAGVSQSPSNKVTEKGKDVELRCDPISGHTALYWYRQSLGQGLEFLIYFQGNSAPDKSGLPSDRFSAERTGGSVSTLTIQRTQQEDSAVYLCASSSGTTANYEQYFGPGTRLTVT.

CDR3: CASSDPPGHNGNEKLFF. Here the CDR3 DNA reads TGTGCCAGCAGTGACCCCCCGGGACACAACGGGAATGAAAAACTGTTTTTT. The chain combines TRBV25-1 with TRBJ1-4; D is perhaps TRBD1 (6 bases). CDR1 is MGHDK, CDR2 SYGVNS, per germline. CDR3 length: 17 residues. V was cut by 3 bases and J by 5 bases, with 19 bases left in between.

This chain connects TRBV6-2 or TRBV6-3 to TRBJ2-2, with 9 bases identical to TRBD2. This CDR3 has 18 amino acids. Germline V gene lookup returns CDR1 MNHEY and CDR2 SVGEGT. Losses at the gene ends were 2 bases for V and 0 bases for J; bases not matched to a gene: 7. The CDR3 coding sequence is TGTGCCAGCAGTTACCAGCGGGGGGCCTTCGCGAACACCGGGGAGCTGTTTTTT. It yields the protein CASSYQRGAFANTGELFF.

The chain has TRBV6-5 and TRBJ1-6; D is ambiguous. Germline-derived CDR1 and CDR2 are MNHEY and SVGAGI. The CDR3 is 14 residues long. Trimming removed 2 bases from V and 3 bases from J, with 5 bases in between. CDR3 DNA sequence: TGTGCCAGCAGTTACACGGTCTATAATTCACCCCTCCACTTT. Its translation: CASSYTVYNSPLHF.

The chain couples TRBV25-1 to TRBJ1-4; 9 nucleotides match TRBD1. The CDR3 extends over 16 amino acids. Germline V gene sequence: CDR1 MGHDK, CDR2 SYGVNS. The ends lost 6 bases at V and 8 bases at J; junction bases unmatched: 13. CDR3 in amino acids: CASSPEPGQGGEKLFF. The CDR3 DNA follows: TGTGCCAGCAGCCCCGAGCCGGGACAGGGAGGAGAAAAACTGTTTTTT.